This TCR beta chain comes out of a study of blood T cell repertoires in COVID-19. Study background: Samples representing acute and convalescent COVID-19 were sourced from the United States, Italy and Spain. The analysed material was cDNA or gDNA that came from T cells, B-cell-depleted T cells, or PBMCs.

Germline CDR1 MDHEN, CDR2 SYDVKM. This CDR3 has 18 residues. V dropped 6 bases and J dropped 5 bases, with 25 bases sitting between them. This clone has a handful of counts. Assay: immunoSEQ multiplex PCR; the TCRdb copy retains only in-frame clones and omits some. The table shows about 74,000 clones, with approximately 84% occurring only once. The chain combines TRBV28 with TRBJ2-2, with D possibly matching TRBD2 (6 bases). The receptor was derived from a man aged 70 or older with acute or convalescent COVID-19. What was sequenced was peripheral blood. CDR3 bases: TGTGCCAGCAGCCACCTGTGGGGGACCGGCGGGATAACCGGGGAGCTGTTTTTT. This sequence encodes CASSHLWGTGGITGELFF.